This TCR beta chain was profiled in a study of T cells after yellow fever vaccination. Background on the study: The authors prepared low-cell-number fractions using SMART-Seq v4 Ultra Low Input.

The CDR3 has 14 residues. V dropped 4 bases and J dropped 9; count of bases not matched to a gene: 6. Per germline, CDR1 KGHDR and CDR2 SFDVKD. TCRdb re-called the 5' RACE reads through MiXCR, storing one row per CDR3 protein. The sample includes 500,000 to 650,000 distinct CDR3 sequences, approximately 13% seen only once; the top ten take about 16%. This clonotype originated in a man aged 25 to 45 who received the YFV17D yellow fever vaccine. The V call is TRBV24-1, the J call TRBJ2-1; 9 bases are a match to TRBD2. Here the sequenced sample was PBMCs, taken on the day of the yellow fever booster vaccination. CDR3 sequence (DNA): TGTGCCACCAGTGAAGGCGGGAGGGGTAGTGAGCAGTTCTTC. This codes for CATSEGGRGSEQFF.